Presented here are 25 T cell receptor beta chains from one specimen sequenced in a study of T-cell reconstitution after alpha-beta-depleted transplantation in children. A library of TCRbeta sequences, prepared with unique molecular identifiers, was generated. TCRdb independently ran MiXCR on the PCR reads; one entry per CDR3 protein. This table holds approximately 100,000 distinct CDR3 sequences, more than 9% found once. The material sequenced was PBMCs from the stem cell graft donor, taken from the stem cell graft. The source is a human donor who donated a stem cell graft to a child with inherited bone marrow failure.

This clonotype is a singleton in its sample. The chain has TRBV7-9 and TRBJ2-2; 7 bases align to TRBD1. The CDR3 runs 15 residues. Losses at the gene ends were 4 bases for V and 13 bases for J; bases not matched to a gene: 15. Germline-derived CDR1 and CDR2 are SEHNR and FQNEAQ (reference sequence). The CDR3 reads CASSSGTGELGGLFF. CDR3 in DNA: TGTGCCAGCAGCTCTGGCACAGGGGAACTTGGAGGGCTGTTTTTT.

This clonotype was observed at least ten times. J is TRBJ2-5 and V is TRBV29-1, with D possibly being TRBD1 (5 bases). The CDR3 extends over 15 amino acids. Per germline, CDR1 SQVTM and CDR2 ANQGSEA. The V gene lost 1 base and the J gene lost 0 bases, with 12 bases spanning the gap. This CDR3 is CSVEGVGQDQETQYF. The CDR3, as DNA: TGCAGCGTTGAAGGGGTGGGGCAGGACCAAGAGACCCAGTACTTC.

This clonotype was seen a few times. This chain uses TRBV3-1 with TRBJ2-5; D not resolved. Per the germline V gene, CDR1 is LGHDT and CDR2 is YNNKEL (reference sequence). CDR3 size: 15 residues. V lost 4 bases and J 1 base, leaving 13 bases between the germline ends. CDR3 region: CASSRRVGVQETQYF. The CDR3 nucleotides read TGTGCCAGCAGCCGAAGGGTTGGTGTCCAAGAGACCCAGTACTTC.

At least ten counts were recorded for this clonotype. This chain uses TRBV6-1 with TRBJ1-6; no reliable D call. CDR1 is MNHNS, CDR2 SASEGT, per germline. The CDR3 is 16 residues long. V was shortened by 5 bases and J by 5 bases, with 16 bases between the two germline ends. As DNA, the CDR3 is TGTGCCAGCAGTCCTAACGCCCTACGTGATAATTCACCCCTCCACTTT. It encodes CASSPNALRDNSPLHF.

This clonotype was counted at least ten times. This chain connects TRBV9 to TRBJ2-1, with TRBD1 matching 9 bases. Trimming cost V 0 bases and J 5 bases; bases outside gene matches: 3. CDR3 length: 15 amino acids. Germline V gives CDR1 SGDLS, CDR2 YYNGEE. CDR3 region: CASSVGGTGNNEQFF. The CDR3 DNA is TGTGCCAGCAGCGTAGGGGGGACAGGGAACAATGAGCAGTTCTTC.

Many counts were recorded for this clonotype. The chain is built from TRBV10-3 and TRBJ1-5; D is possibly TRBD1 (6 bases). The germline V gene encodes CDR1 ENHRY and CDR2 SYGVKD. This CDR3 is 12 amino acids long. V was pared by 10 bases and J by 3 bases, with 10 bases between. The CDR3 is CATGQYNQPQHF. The CDR3, as DNA: TGTGCCACCGGACAGTACAATCAGCCCCAGCATTTT.

This clonotype has a count of ten or more. The J gene is TRBJ2-1, the V gene TRBV18; 13 bases are a match to TRBD2. Looked up from germline, CDR1 is KGHSH and CDR2 is LQKENI. V trimming: 5 bases; J trimming: 9 bases; junction bases outside the gene matches: 13. The CDR3 length is 17 residues. The CDR3 DNA follows: TGTGCCAGCTCAGTCGGACTAGCGGGAGCCAGCGGTCCTGAGCAGTTCTTC. Translation gives CASSVGLAGASGPEQFF. Looking up the rest from reference TRBV18 and TRBJ2-1 gives the full variable domain: NAGVMQNPRHLVRRRGQEARLRCSPMKGHSHVYWYRQLPEEGLKFMVYLQKENIIDESGMPKERFSAEFPKEGPSILRIQQVVRGDSAAYFCASSVGLAGASGPEQFFGPGTRLTVL.

This clonotype was detected many times. The chain links TRBV20-1 to TRBJ1-1; unclear D gene. V was pared by 6 bases and J by 4 bases, with 18 bases between. The CDR3 is made up of 14 amino acids. Per the germline V gene, CDR1 is DFQATT and CDR2 is SNEGSKA (reference sequence). DNA for the CDR3: TGCAGTGCCGCAAGAGTGTTTGAAGGCACTGAAGCTTTCTTT. Protein sequence: CSAARVFEGTEAFF.

This clonotype showed up many times. The rearrangement links TRBV5-1 to TRBJ1-2, with D possibly TRBD1 on 6 matching bases. CDR1 and CDR2 (germline): SGHRS, YFSETQ. This CDR3 comprises 15 residues. Trimming took off 4 bases at V and 6 bases at J, with 19 bases between the two ends. In nucleotides, the CDR3 is TGCGCCAGCAGCCCTAGGGGGGGCATTTTTGATGGCTACACCTTC. This codes for CASSPRGGIFDGYTF.

The chain links TRBV6-1 to TRBJ1-1, with D possibly being TRBD1 (6 bases). This CDR3 spans 15 amino acids. Germline CDR1 is MNHNS and CDR2 is SASEGT. V gave up 4 bases and J gave up 5 bases, with 17 bases separating them. This chain's CDR3 is CASSARRGGNTEAFF. The CDR3 DNA reads TGTGCCAGCAGTGCAAGAAGGGGGGGGAATACTGAAGCTTTCTTT.

This clonotype was seen ten or more times. The chain joins TRBV24-1 to TRBJ2-1; 7 bases agree with TRBD2. The CDR3 consists of 15 residues. Unmatched junction bases numbered 7, after V lost 6 bases and J lost 3 bases. CDR1 KGHDR and CDR2 SFDVKD come from the germline V gene. The DNA of the CDR3 is TGTGCCACCAGTCCCGCTAGCGGAGTCTACAATGAGCAGTTCTTC. Its protein is CATSPASGVYNEQFF.

This chain connects TRBV5-1 to TRBJ2-5, with D perhaps matching TRBD1 (6 bases). Germline V lookup: CDR1 SGHRS, CDR2 YFSETQ. V was pared by 5 bases and J by 2 bases, with 13 bases between. This CDR3 is 14 amino acids long. The CDR3 DNA reads TGCGCCAGCAGTGTTACAGGGCAGCAAGAGACCCAGTACTTC. Residues: CASSVTGQQETQYF.

The table lists this clonotype with many counts. CDR3 protein: CASSLWQESSGANVLTF. The DNA for the CDR3 is TGTGCCAGCAGCTTGTGGCAGGAGAGCTCTGGGGCCAACGTCCTGACTTTC. The J gene is TRBJ2-6, the V gene TRBV5-5; D unclear. The germline V gene has CDR1 SGHKS and CDR2 YYEKEE (reference sequence). The V gene lost 1 base and the J gene lost 0 bases, with 11 bases spanning the gap. This CDR3 has 17 residues.

This chain connects TRBV28 to TRBJ1-4; 7 bases fit TRBD1. The germline CDR1 and CDR2 sequences are MDHEN and SYDVKM. V shed 6 bases and J 0 bases; nucleotides not matched to a gene: 1. This CDR3 spans 14 amino acids. CDR3 sequence (DNA): TGTGCCAGCAGCGACAGGGCAACTAATGAAAAACTGTTTTTT. It translates to CASSDRATNEKLFF.

The rearrangement links TRBV20-1 to TRBJ2-1; 14 bases are a match to TRBD2. Looked up from germline, CDR1 is DFQATT and CDR2 is SNEGSKA (reference sequence). V shed 5 bases and J 4 bases; nucleotides not matched to a gene: 13. The CDR3 is 18 residues long. The CDR3 sequence: CSAFQTSGRGGVYNEQFF. CDR3 nucleotides: TGCAGTGCTTTCCAGACTAGCGGGAGGGGAGGGGTATACAATGAGCAGTTCTTC.

This clonotype has at least ten counts. The chain uses TRBV2 and TRBJ2-7; D not resolved. Germline CDR1 is SNHLY and CDR2 is FYNNEI. V was clipped by 4 bases and J by 2 bases, with 9 bases between them. CDR3 length equals 13 residues. CDR3 sequence (DNA): TGTGCCAGCAGTGTTTGGCAGGCCTACGAGCAGTACTTC. Its translation: CASSVWQAYEQYF.

This clonotype was seen only a few times. This sequence joins TRBV29-1 and TRBJ2-1; 9 positions match TRBD2. Germline CDR1 reads SQVTM; CDR2 reads ANQGSEA. This CDR3 is built from 15 residues. V lost 2 bases and J lost 1; bases outside the gene matches: 3. For the CDR3, the DNA is TGCAGCGTTGAACGGCTAGCGGGGTCCTACAATGAGCAGTTCTTC. The encoded protein is CSVERLAGSYNEQFF.

This clonotype has ten or more counts. The chain couples TRBV7-2 to TRBJ2-5; D unclear. V lost 1 base and J lost 0, with 15 bases in between. The CDR3 loop spans 17 amino acids. Germline lookup yields CDR1 SGHTA and CDR2 FQGNSA. The CDR3 DNA reads as TGTGCCAGCAGCTTAGGGGGAAAGGGATCGTACCAAGAGACCCAGTACTTC. Residues: CASSLGGKGSYQETQYF.

This clonotype has a count of ten or more. V is TRBV9 and J is TRBJ1-2, with TRBD1 as a possible D gene (5 bases). The CDR3 contains 15 residues. V lost 4 bases and J lost 1, with 14 bases in between. The V gene's germline CDR1 is SGDLS and CDR2 YYNGEE. CDR3 in DNA: TGTGCCAGCAGCCCTTGGGGCCAGATTAACTATGGCTACACCTTC. Its translation: CASSPWGQINYGYTF.

This clonotype occurred many times. The chain is built from TRBV11-2 and TRBJ2-1; 11 nucleotides agree with TRBD2. The CDR3 spans 19 residues. The J segment lost 1 base and the V segment lost 4 bases, leaving 12 bases of the junction unmatched. From germline, CDR1 is SGHAT and CDR2 FQNNGV. CDR3 nucleotides: TGTGCCAGCAGCTCTTTAGCGGGAGGGTCCCCGGCGTCCTACAATGAGCAGTTCTTC. It is translated as CASSSLAGGSPASYNEQFF.

In this sample, this clonotype turned up many times. The V call is TRBV29-1, the J call TRBJ1-1, with D possibly being TRBD1 (5 bases). CDR3 length: 15 amino acids. Deletions cut 4 bases from V and 0 bases from J, with 15 bases between. The V gene's germline CDR1 is SQVTM and CDR2 ANQGSEA. The CDR3 region is CSVGSGWGMNTEAFF. CDR3 coding DNA: TGCAGCGTTGGCTCGGGATGGGGCATGAACACTGAAGCTTTCTTT.

In this sample, this clonotype turned up many times. The V and J genes are TRBV3-1 and TRBJ1-2; possibly TRBD1 for D (5 bases). Germline V gene lookup returns CDR1 LGHDT and CDR2 YNNKEL (reference sequence). V shed 5 bases and J shed 8 bases, with 15 bases lying between them. CDR3 length: 13 residues. CDR3 region: CASSWGREGGYTF. The CDR3 coding sequence is TGTGCCAGCAGCTGGGGCAGGGAAGGGGGCTACACCTTC.

This clonotype was seen repeatedly, ten times or more. The J gene is TRBJ2-2, the V gene TRBV18, with TRBD1 matching over 8 bases. CDR1 and CDR2 (germline): KGHSH, LQKENI. V shed 3 bases, J shed 8 bases, and the junction held 5 bases outside the gene matches. The CDR3 runs 14 residues. The CDR3 reads CASSPDRVKGELFF. CDR3 nucleotides: TGTGCCAGCTCACCGGACAGGGTCAAAGGGGAGCTGTTTTTT.

This clonotype came up many times. The chain is built from TRBV29-1 and TRBJ2-7; maybe TRBD2 (6 bases). CDR1 is SQVTM and CDR2 is ANQGSEA in the germline V gene. The V end lost 4 bases, the J end lost 2 bases, and 12 bases lay between the germline ends. This CDR3 spans 13 amino acids. This CDR3 reads CSVAGRNAYEQYF. The CDR3 region has the DNA TGCAGCGTTGCTGGGAGGAACGCCTACGAGCAGTACTTC.

Ten or more counts support this clonotype. The rearrangement links TRBV12-3 or TRBV12-4 to TRBJ2-3, with a tentative D call TRBD2 (5 bases). V shed 3 bases and J shed 2 bases, with 12 bases lying between them. The CDR3 runs to 15 residues. CDR3: CASSLGGHFTDTQYF. The CDR3 coding sequence is TGTGCCAGCAGTTTGGGCGGGCACTTCACAGATACGCAGTATTTT.